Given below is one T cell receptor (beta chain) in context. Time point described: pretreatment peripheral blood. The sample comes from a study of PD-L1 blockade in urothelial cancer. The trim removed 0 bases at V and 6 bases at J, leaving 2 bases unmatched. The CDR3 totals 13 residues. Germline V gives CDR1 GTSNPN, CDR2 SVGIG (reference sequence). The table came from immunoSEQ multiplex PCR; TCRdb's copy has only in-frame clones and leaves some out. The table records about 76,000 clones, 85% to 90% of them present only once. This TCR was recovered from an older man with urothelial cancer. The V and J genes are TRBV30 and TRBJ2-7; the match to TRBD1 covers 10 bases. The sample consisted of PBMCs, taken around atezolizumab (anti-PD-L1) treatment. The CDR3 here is CAWSVGTGAEQYF. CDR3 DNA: TGTGCCTGGAGTGTCGGGACAGGGGCCGAGCAGTACTTC.